A selection of T cell receptor beta chains follows, all from one sample in a study of memory CD4+ T cells and cytomegalovirus serostatus. Sequenced by immunoSEQ multiplex PCR; TCRdb stores in-frame clones only, minus some. Of about 64,000 clones in the sample, roughly three quarters were seen once. Sequenced: memory CD4+ T cells from blood. These receptors all come from an adult in good health and CMV-seronegative. CDR3s include the opening cysteine and the closing phenylalanine or tryptophan. Fields, in order: J gene, V gene, D gene, clone size, CDR3 protein, CDR3 DNA. The D gene is left open where the match is weak. Size is omitted from some rows. Given values are once, few, many or a class for expanded clones.

J: TRBJ2-2
V: TRBV7-3
D: TRBD2
size: .
CDR3: CASRYTSETGELFF
DNA: TGTGCCAGCAGATACACTAGCGAAACCGGGGAGCTGTTTTTT

J: TRBJ1-5
V: TRBV4-3
D: TRBD1
size: .
CDR3: CASSSIAGGEWYQPQHF
DNA: TGCGCCAGCTCATCAATTGCAGGGGGCGAATGGTATCAGCCCCAGCATTTT

J: TRBJ1-6
V: TRBV28
D: TRBD1
size: .
CDR3: CASSLLGTGGFSPLHF
DNA: TGTGCCAGCAGTTTATTGGGGACAGGGGGCTTTTCACCCCTCCACTTT

J: TRBJ1-1
V: TRBV11-2
D: .
size: .
CDR3: CASSPPGNTEAFF
DNA: TGTGCCAGCAGCCCTCCGGGGAACACTGAAGCTTTCTTT

J: TRBJ1-5
V: TRBV4-3
D: .
size: .
CDR3: CASSTGYSNQPQHF
DNA: TGCGCCAGCTCGACAGGCTATAGCAATCAGCCCCAGCATTTT

J: TRBJ2-7
V: TRBV6-5
D: .
size: .
CDR3: CASRPTQGYEQYF
DNA: TGTGCCAGCAGACCCACCCAGGGTTACGAGCAGTACTTC

J: TRBJ1-1
V: TRBV6-5
D: .
size: once
CDR3: CASSYSNRITEAFF
DNA: TGTGCCAGCAGTTACTCTAACAGAATTACTGAAGCTTTCTTT

J: TRBJ1-2
V: TRBV5-1
D: .
size: once
CDR3: CASSLEMTGSSGYTF
DNA: TGCGCCAGCAGCTTGGAGATGACAGGTTCCTCTGGCTACACCTTC

J: TRBJ1-4
V: TRBV5-1
D: TRBD1
size: .
CDR3: CASSLGDTGAFTGGEKLFF
DNA: TGCGCCAGCAGCTTGGGGGACACAGGGGCTTTTACTGGTGGTGAAAAACTGTTTTTT

J: TRBJ2-7
V: TRBV6-1
D: TRBD2
size: .
CDR3: CASRDSGSSYEQYF
DNA: TGTGCCAGCAGGGATAGCGGGAGTTCCTACGAGCAGTACTTC

J: TRBJ2-7
V: TRBV7-2
D: TRBD2
size: once
CDR3: CASTAVAGGSSYEQYF
DNA: TGTGCCAGCACCGCTGTGGCGGGAGGAAGCTCCTACGAGCAGTACTTC

J: TRBJ1-3
V: TRBV11-3
D: .
size: .
CDR3: CASSGAEGNTIYF
DNA: TGTGCCAGCTCCGGAGCGGAGGGAAACACCATATATTTT

J: TRBJ1-1
V: TRBV10-3
D: .
size: .
CDR3: CAISDPGLPAEAFF
DNA: TGTGCCATCAGTGATCCGGGTTTGCCGGCTGAAGCTTTCTTT

J: TRBJ1-5
V: TRBV15
D: .
size: few
CDR3: CATSRDKGFNQPQHF
DNA: TGTGCCACCAGCAGAGATAAGGGGTTCAATCAGCCCCAGCATTTT

J: TRBJ1-5
V: TRBV18
D: .
size: .
CDR3: CASSTELGAMQPQHF
DNA: TGTGCCAGCTCTACCGAGTTGGGCGCGATGCAGCCCCAGCATTTT

J: TRBJ2-7
V: TRBV4-1
D: .
size: .
CDR3: CASSQDAYLAEQYF
DNA: TGCGCCAGCAGCCAAGATGCCTACCTCGCCGAGCAGTACTTC

J: TRBJ1-2
V: TRBV11-2
D: .
size: few
CDR3: CASSGADGGYGYTF
DNA: TGTGCCAGCAGCGGGGCGGATGGGGGCTATGGCTACACCTTC

J: TRBJ1-1
V: TRBV7-3
D: .
size: .
CDR3: CASSSQGNTEAFF
DNA: TGTGCCAGCAGCTCACAGGGGAACACTGAAGCTTTCTTT

J: TRBJ1-2
V: TRBV7-8
D: TRBD1
size: .
CDR3: CASSKRTGVQLYYGYTF
DNA: TGTGCCAGCAGCAAGCGGACAGGGGTTCAACTTTACTATGGCTACACCTTC

J: TRBJ1-3
V: TRBV27
D: .
size: .
CDR3: CASSTVGPSRNTIYF
DNA: TGTGCCAGCAGTACGGTAGGCCCTTCAAGAAACACCATATATTTT

J: TRBJ2-7
V: TRBV28
D: TRBD1
size: .
CDR3: CASRSGGQAHYEQYF
DNA: TGTGCCAGCAGGTCTGGTGGACAGGCCCACTACGAGCAGTACTTC

J: TRBJ1-2
V: TRBV7-9
D: TRBD1
size: .
CDR3: CASSLDRGDGYTF
DNA: TGTGCCAGCAGCCTAGACAGGGGGGATGGCTACACCTTC

J: TRBJ2-2
V: TRBV19
D: TRBD2
size: .
CDR3: CASSISPRRTSGRSTGELFF
DNA: TGTGCCAGTAGTATATCCCCCAGGCGGACTAGCGGGAGGAGCACCGGGGAGCTGTTTTTT

J: TRBJ1-3
V: TRBV19
D: .
size: .
CDR3: CASTTGLSGNTIYF
DNA: TGTGCCAGCACGACAGGTCTCTCTGGAAACACCATATATTTT

J: TRBJ2-2
V: TRBV5-1
D: TRBD1
size: .
CDR3: CASSLASPGGHTGELFF
DNA: TGCGCCAGCAGCTTGGCTTCGCCAGGGGGCCACACCGGGGAGCTGTTTTTT

J: TRBJ2-7
V: TRBV5-1
D: .
size: few
CDR3: CASSLVAEGYEQYF
DNA: TGCGCCAGCAGCTTGGTGGCAGAAGGGTACGAGCAGTACTTC

J: TRBJ1-4
V: TRBV9
D: TRBD1
size: .
CDR3: CASSVGTGGGFNEKLFF
DNA: TGTGCCAGCAGCGTAGGCACAGGGGGTGGCTTTAATGAAAAACTGTTTTTT

J: TRBJ2-2
V: TRBV5-1
D: .
size: .
CDR3: CASSIGQPGSGELFF
DNA: TGCGCCAGCAGCATCGGACAGCCGGGGTCCGGGGAGCTGTTTTTT

J: TRBJ1-1
V: TRBV29-1
D: TRBD1
size: .
CDR3: CSVVQGAVGTEAFF
DNA: TGCAGCGTTGTACAGGGGGCCGTAGGCACTGAAGCTTTCTTT

J: TRBJ2-7
V: TRBV27
D: .
size: .
CDR3: CASSLYTGSYEQYF
DNA: TGTGCCAGCAGTTTGTATACAGGATCCTACGAGCAGTACTTC

J: TRBJ1-2
V: TRBV11-2
D: TRBD1
size: .
CDR3: CASSLGTGRGYTF
DNA: TGTGCCAGCAGCTTAGGGACAGGACGTGGCTACACCTTC

J: TRBJ1-2
V: TRBV6-1
D: .
size: .
CDR3: CASRAVNNYGYTF
DNA: TGTGCCAGCAGGGCAGTGAATAACTATGGCTACACCTTC

J: TRBJ2-7
V: TRBV4-3
D: .
size: .
CDR3: CASSQVVAAAYEQYF
DNA: TGCGCCAGCAGCCAAGTTGTGGCAGCAGCCTACGAGCAGTACTTC

J: TRBJ1-2
V: TRBV27
D: .
size: .
CDR3: CASSLSPRAGQSNYGYTF
DNA: TGTGCCAGCAGTTTATCCCCACGCGCGGGGCAGTCTAACTATGGCTACACCTTC

J: TRBJ2-2
V: TRBV29-1
D: .
size: .
CDR3: CSVMGTGELFF
DNA: TGCAGCGTCATGGGGACCGGGGAGCTGTTTTTT

J: TRBJ1-1
V: TRBV6-5
D: .
size: .
CDR3: CASSYSVVGTEAFF
DNA: TGTGCCAGCAGTTACTCGGTTGTCGGCACTGAAGCTTTCTTT

J: TRBJ1-3
V: TRBV30
D: .
size: .
CDR3: CAWGRQFSGNTIYF
DNA: TGTGCCTGGGGGAGACAGTTCTCTGGAAACACCATATATTTT

J: TRBJ2-2
V: TRBV11-2
D: TRBD1
size: once
CDR3: CASSLGGTGLNTGELFF
DNA: TGTGCCAGCAGCTTAGGGGGGACAGGGCTGAACACCGGGGAGCTGTTTTTT

J: TRBJ2-3
V: TRBV2
D: TRBD1
size: .
CDR3: CASKDRDRGPDTQYF
DNA: TGTGCCAGCAAGGACCGGGACAGGGGACCGGATACGCAGTATTTT

J: TRBJ2-7
V: TRBV6-6
D: TRBD1
size: few
CDR3: CASSYGFDRGNYEQYF
DNA: TGTGCCAGCAGTTACGGCTTCGACAGGGGAAACTACGAGCAGTACTTC

J: TRBJ2-3
V: TRBV19
D: .
size: .
CDR3: CASRLDTGTDTQYF
DNA: TGTGCCAGTAGGTTGGACACGGGCACAGATACGCAGTATTTT

J: TRBJ2-2
V: TRBV27
D: .
size: .
CDR3: CASSLGFRGVYSNTGELFF
DNA: TGTGCCAGCAGTTTAGGGTTCAGGGGTGTGTATTCGAACACCGGGGAGCTGTTTTTT

J: TRBJ2-2
V: TRBV5-1
D: TRBD1
size: .
CDR3: CASSLRTGEGSGELFF
DNA: TGCGCCAGCAGCCTCCGGACAGGAGAGGGGTCCGGGGAGCTGTTTTTT

J: TRBJ1-3
V: TRBV6-6
D: TRBD1
size: .
CDR3: CASRPGQGASGNTIYF
DNA: TGTGCCAGCAGGCCGGGACAGGGGGCCTCTGGAAACACCATATATTTT

J: TRBJ1-5
V: TRBV6-5
D: .
size: .
CDR3: CASSYDSYSNQPQHF
DNA: TGTGCCAGCAGTTACGACAGTTATAGCAATCAGCCCCAGCATTTT

J: TRBJ1-5
V: TRBV19
D: .
size: few
CDR3: CASSIEGHRSNQPQHF
DNA: TGTGCCAGTAGTATAGAGGGACACAGAAGCAATCAGCCCCAGCATTTT

J: TRBJ2-4
V: TRBV7-2
D: TRBD2
size: .
CDR3: CASSLSPAGDIQYF
DNA: TGTGCCAGCAGCTTAAGTCCAGCGGGAGACATTCAGTACTTC

J: TRBJ2-1
V: TRBV5-1
D: TRBD1
size: .
CDR3: CASSGRTGERDEQFF
DNA: TGCGCCAGCAGTGGACGGACAGGGGAGAGAGATGAGCAGTTCTTC

J: TRBJ1-6
V: TRBV5-6
D: TRBD1
size: few
CDR3: CASSRYSTGGNSPLHF
DNA: TGTGCCAGCAGCCGTTATTCGACAGGGGGAAACTCACCCCTCCACTTT

J: TRBJ2-3
V: TRBV4-1
D: .
size: .
CDR3: CASAPLYTSTDTQYF
DNA: TGCGCCAGCGCGCCGTTGTACACCAGCACAGATACGCAGTATTTT

J: TRBJ1-4
V: TRBV5-6
D: .
size: .
CDR3: CASSLAGVGGNEKLFF
DNA: TGTGCCAGCAGCTTGGCCGGAGTAGGGGGTAATGAAAAACTGTTTTTT

J: TRBJ2-7
V: TRBV2
D: .
size: .
CDR3: CASSGEGGAYEQYF
DNA: TGTGCCAGCAGTGGCGAAGGGGGGGCCTACGAGCAGTACTTC

J: TRBJ1-2
V: TRBV7-9
D: .
size: .
CDR3: CASSLGQGYTF
DNA: TGTGCCAGCAGCTTAGGTCAGGGCTACACCTTC

J: TRBJ1-4
V: TRBV5-6
D: .
size: .
CDR3: CASSLDEGRGSKKLFF
DNA: TGTGCCAGCAGCTTGGATGAGGGCAGGGGCTCTAAAAAACTGTTTTTT

J: TRBJ2-4
V: TRBV27
D: .
size: .
CDR3: CASSLYYSDLAKNIQYF
DNA: TGTGCCAGCAGTTTATACTATAGTGACCTAGCCAAAAACATTCAGTACTTC